This T cell receptor beta chain appears in the sequencing data of a study of brain T cells in children with intractable seizures. On this clone itself: The antigen remains undetermined.

Time point noted: blood from clinic visit 5 months post-surgery; TSC patient then seizure free. Surgery cases with the highest brain T cell transcript signatures were chosen for sequencing. Patients received at least one anti-epileptic drug before surgery. The CDR3 is 12 amino acids. The germline V gene has CDR1 GTSNPN and CDR2 SVGIG (reference sequence). With 2 bases removed from V and 5 bases from J, the gap between germline ends came to 9 bases. Whole-study results and caveats: Clones missing pre-surgery may reflect undersampling of that blood sample. Only CDR3 sequence similarity suggested viral specificity, without known HCMV serostatus.

TCRdb keeps only in-frame clones here, not all; method: immunoSEQ multiplex PCR. Of 340,000 or so clones detected, 93% appear once; the ten largest clones hold 5.7%. The material sequenced was peripheral blood, taken more than 4 months after surgery. This clonotype was sampled from a boy under two years old with tuberous sclerosis and intractable seizures. The rearrangement uses TRBV30 and TRBJ2-5; possible D gene TRBD2, 5 bases. CDR3 DNA sequence: TGTGCCTGGAGTTCCTCGGGGGAGACCCAGTACTTC. Translating gives CAWSSSGETQYF.